The rows below give T cell receptor beta chains drawn from one sample of a study of CD8 T cells in Susac syndrome. One entry per CDR3 protein, called by TCRdb with MiXCR from the immunoSEQ multiplex PCR reads. The sample lists more than 150,000 distinct CDR3 sequences, around 95% occurring once. The sequenced sample consisted of CD8+ T cells from PBMCs. The source of these receptors is a human donor with Susac syndrome. The CDR3 runs from the conserved cysteine through the conserved F or W. The D gene is left open where the match is weak. Size is omitted from some rows. Given values are once, few, many or a class for expanded clones.

TRBJ2-3 TRBV21-1 NA NA TGTGCCAGCAGCAAACCACCTTCCACAGATACGCAGTATTTT CASSKPPSTDTQYF
TRBJ1-4 TRBV5-1 NA NA TGCGCCAGCAGCTTGGCGATGGGGGAAAAACTGTTTTTT CASSLAMGEKLFF
TRBJ1-2 TRBV9 TRBD1 once TGTGCCAGCAGCCCTCGGACAGGGGGCGGCTATGGCTACACCTTC CASSPRTGGGYGYTF
TRBJ1-1 TRBV6-5 NA NA TGTGCCAGCAGTTACTGGGGGGGGCCCAACACTGAAGCTTTCTTT CASSYWGGPNTEAFF
TRBJ2-1 TRBV20-1 NA NA TGCAGTGCTTTGGGACTTAGCGACAATGAGCAGTTCTTC CSALGLSDNEQFF
TRBJ2-4 TRBV6-5 NA NA TGTGCCAGCAGTTACGAGAGGGTTGGGGGCATTCAGTACTTC CASSYERVGGIQYF
TRBJ1-5 TRBV19 NA NA TGTGCCAGTAGTATTGGGGTTCATCAGCCCCAGCATTTT CASSIGVHQPQHF
TRBJ2-1 TRBV27 TRBD1 NA TGTGCCAGCAGCCTCATGACAGGGTTTAGTTCGGGCGAGCAGTTCTTC CASSLMTGFSSGEQFF
TRBJ2-4 TRBV15 TRBD2 NA TGTGCCACCAGCAGAGATCGCGGGCTAGCGGAGACGGCCAAAAACATTCAGTACTTC CATSRDRGLAETAKNIQYF
TRBJ2-3 TRBV20-1 TRBD2 NA TGCAGTGCTTCGGGACTAGCGAGCAACACAGATACGCAGTATTTT CSASGLASNTDTQYF
TRBJ2-2 TRBV15 TRBD2 NA TGTGCCACCAGCAGAGCCTCAGCGGGGGGGGCCACCGGGGAGCTGTTTTTT CATSRASAGGATGELFF
TRBJ1-5 TRBV5-1 NA NA TGCGCCAGCAGCTTGGAGGGGGGACATCAGCCCCAGCATTTT CASSLEGGHQPQHF
TRBJ1-2 TRBV20-1 NA once TGCAGTGCTAGAGATCGAACAGATAACTATGGCTACACCTTC CSARDRTDNYGYTF
TRBJ2-5 TRBV3-1 NA NA TGTGCCAGCAGCCAAGATCGGGAGCCACAAGAGACCCAGTACTTC CASSQDREPQETQYF
TRBJ2-5 TRBV6-5 NA NA TGTGCCAGCGGGAGGTTAGCGGAAGAGACCCAGTACTTC CASGRLAEETQYF
TRBJ1-1 TRBV20-1 NA NA TGCAGTGCTAGCGGCAAATATATCACTGAAGCTTTCTTT CSASGKYITEAFF
TRBJ2-3 TRBV7-9 TRBD1 NA TGTGCCAGCAGACCGACAGGGCCCGTCTCGATAGATACGCAGTATTTT CASRPTGPVSIDTQYF
TRBJ2-1 TRBV13 NA NA TGTGCCAGCAGCGCCTGGTATGAGCGGGTCCCCTACAATGAGCAGTTCTTC CASSAWYERVPYNEQFF
TRBJ1-1 TRBV6-5 NA NA TGTGCCAGCAGTTACTATGGGTTCCAGAACACTGAAGCTTTCTTT CASSYYGFQNTEAFF
TRBJ1-4 TRBV20-1 TRBD1 NA TGCAGTGCAACTCAGGGGGCCAGTGAAAAACTGTTTTTT CSATQGASEKLFF
TRBJ2-2 TRBV29-1 TRBD2 NA TGCAGCGTGATCTTGGCGGGGGGCCTGACGAACACCGGGGAGCTGTTTTTT CSVILAGGLTNTGELFF
TRBJ2-5 TRBV2 TRBD1 NA TGTGCCAGCAGTAACACAGGGGGGAGGCAAGAGACCCAGTACTTC CASSNTGGRQETQYF
TRBJ2-7 TRBV12-3/TRBV12-4 NA NA TGTGCCAGCAGTTTATATGACGGGGCATACGAGCAGTACTTC CASSLYDGAYEQYF
TRBJ2-2 TRBV4-1 TRBD2 NA TGCGCCAGCAGTCCCGAGGAGCGGGGGAACACCGGGGAGCTGTTTTTT CASSPEERGNTGELFF
TRBJ2-1 TRBV11-2 TRBD1 NA TGTGCCAGCAGGAAGGGGACAGGGGGAAGAAATGAGCAGTTCTTC CASRKGTGGRNEQFF
TRBJ2-1 TRBV6-5 TRBD1 once TGTGCCAGCAGTTTAACTGAGGGGGCGCGGAGCAATGAGCAGTTCTTC CASSLTEGARSNEQFF
TRBJ1-3 TRBV27 TRBD1 NA TGTGCCAGCAGTTTCAGGGGGCCTGGAAACACCATATATTTT CASSFRGPGNTIYF
TRBJ2-3 TRBV6-1 NA NA TGTGCCAGCAGTGAAGCGGCAGGCGCAGATACGCAGTATTTT CASSEAAGADTQYF
TRBJ1-1 TRBV3-1 NA NA TGTGCCAGCAGCCAAGACTATCTGACAGCCGGGTCCGCTTTCTTT CASSQDYLTAGSAFF
TRBJ1-2 TRBV2 NA NA TGTGCCAGCAATTTGGGGGCTAACTATGGCTACACCTTC CASNLGANYGYTF
TRBJ1-2 TRBV19 TRBD1 NA TGTGCCAGTAGTATTCTCCCTGGACAGGATGGCTACACCTTC CASSILPGQDGYTF
TRBJ2-1 TRBV9 NA NA TGTGCCAGCAGCGGAGGGTCTAGTGTCGACAATGAGCAGTTCTTC CASSGGSSVDNEQFF
TRBJ1-4 TRBV9 TRBD1 NA TGTGCCAGCAGTAACGACAGGGGGCATGAAAAACTGTTTTTT CASSNDRGHEKLFF
TRBJ2-7 TRBV29-1 NA NA TGCAGCGTTGAAGTCACGGACGGCGATCCCTACGAGCAGTACTTC CSVEVTDGDPYEQYF
TRBJ2-5 TRBV20-1 NA NA TGCAGTGCTAATCGAGCGGAGGGGGTGGAGACCCAGTACTTC CSANRAEGVETQYF